These 32 T cell receptor beta chains were all obtained from the same sample, sequenced in a study of T-cell reconstitution after alpha-beta-depleted transplantation in children (dated by TCRdb to 2016 to 2017). The treatment or condition label for this specimen denotes: allogeneic hematopoietic cell transplantation with graft depleted of TCRalphabeta T cells and CD19 B cells. The library was obtained by PCR. The instrument given in TCRdb is Illumina HiSeq 2500. To normalize quantification of the TCRbeta repertoire, the TCR libraries were built with molecular barcoding that relied on unique molecular identifiers. Using fastp trimming at Q25 and MiXCR clonotype assembly, TCRdb reanalyzed the public sequencing data and kept in-frame beta chains. One record per CDR3 amino acid sequence lists the most common genes and DNA. For this sample there are approximately 500,000 distinct CDR3 sequences; about 10% appear just once. Jointly, the top ten make up around 2.2% of the sample.

The input for sequencing was PBMCs, taken before TCRalphabeta/CD19-depleted stem cell transplant. All receptors derive from a child aged 2-15 years with inherited bone marrow failure, due to receive a stem cell transplant.

This clonotype appeared many times. The CDR3 loop reads CASPPGNTIYF. In DNA form, the CDR3 reads TGCGCCAGCCCCCCTGGAAACACCATATATTTT. The chain employs TRBV5-1 and TRBJ1-3, with no clear D. Germline V gene sequence: CDR1 SGHRS, CDR2 YFSETQ. This CDR3 comprises 11 residues. Trimming removed 7 bases from V and 2 bases from J, with 4 bases in between.

This clonotype came up many times. The chain recombines TRBV2 with TRBJ2-1; 9 bases are a match to TRBD2. The CDR3 has 16 residues. Germline V gene lookup returns CDR1 SNHLY and CDR2 FYNNEI. The J segment lost 3 bases and the V segment lost 1 base, leaving 4 bases of the junction unmatched. Written as DNA, the CDR3 is TGTGCCAGCAGTGAAGTGAGACTAGCGGTCTACAATGAGCAGTTCTTC. It encodes CASSEVRLAVYNEQFF.

In its sample, this clonotype was seen many times. J is TRBJ2-7 and V is TRBV27, with D hard to call. Germline V gene data show CDR1 as MNHEY and CDR2 as SMNVEV (reference sequence). Trimming removed 7 bases at V and 0 bases at J, with 4 bases between. The length of the CDR3 is 11 residues. The CDR3 sequence is CASIYSYEQYF. DNA for the CDR3: TGTGCCAGCATCTACTCCTACGAGCAGTACTTC.

On this clonotype: A much more abundant neighbour one base away suggests this may be a read error. The rearrangement joins TRBV19 to TRBJ2-1; 15 positions match TRBD2. CDR3 length: 14 amino acids. Per germline, CDR1 LNHDA and CDR2 SQIVND (reference sequence). Trimming cost V 6 bases and J 13 bases; bases outside gene matches: 7. CDR3 sequence (DNA): TGTGCCAGTAGGGGACTAGCGGGAGGAGAGGACCAGTTCTTC. Protein product: CASRGLAGGEDQFF.

This rearrangement joins TRBV19 to TRBJ1-1; TRBD1 matches 8 bases. Losses at the gene ends were 4 bases for V and 0 bases for J; bases not matched to a gene: 4. Germline V gives CDR1 LNHDA, CDR2 SQIVND (reference sequence). This CDR3 is built from 15 residues. The CDR3 region has the DNA TGTGCCAGTAGTACTCTGACAGGGGTGAACACTGAAGCTTTCTTT. Amino acids: CASSTLTGVNTEAFF.

This clonotype has only a few counts. This rearrangement joins TRBV5-6 to TRBJ2-7, with a weak D call TRBD2 (6 bases). Trimming pared 4 bases from V and 0 bases from J, leaving 11 bases between. The germline V gene has CDR1 SGHDT and CDR2 YYEEEE. This CDR3 comprises 14 residues. The CDR3 DNA follows: TGTGCCAGCAGCCCGGGACTCATCTCCTACGAGCAGTACTTC. It yields the protein CASSPGLISYEQYF.

The J gene is TRBJ2-7, the V gene TRBV20-1; TRBD2 might be the D (6 bases). V was clipped by 1 base and J by 0 bases, with 13 bases between them. The CDR3 has 15 amino acids. Looked up from germline, CDR1 is DFQATT and CDR2 is SNEGSKA (reference sequence). The CDR3 region is CSARAAGGVSYEQYF. As DNA, the CDR3 is TGCAGTGCTAGAGCTGCCGGGGGTGTCTCCTACGAGCAGTACTTC.

This clonotype was detected ten times or more. The rearrangement joins TRBV3-1 to TRBJ2-7; weak D call: TRBD1 (5 bases). The CDR3 covers 14 residues. From germline, CDR1 is LGHDT and CDR2 YNNKEL (reference sequence). V was clipped by 5 bases and J by 1 base, with 12 bases between them. The CDR3 DNA reads as TGTGCCAGCAGCGTCCGGACAACTTCCTACGAGCAGTACTTC. This gives the protein CASSVRTTSYEQYF.

The sample holds many counts of this clonotype. This sequence joins TRBV9 and TRBJ2-3, with 7 nucleotides matching TRBD2. The junction had 17 bases not matched to a gene; V was cut back by 3 bases and J by 1 base. The CDR3 is made up of 19 amino acids. CDR1 SGDLS and CDR2 YYNGEE come from the germline V gene. The CDR3 spells CASSGLLASHTPGTDTQYF. In nucleotides, the CDR3 is TGTGCCAGCAGCGGCTTACTAGCGTCGCATACCCCGGGCACAGATACGCAGTATTTT. The whole variable domain, filled in from reference TRBV9 and TRBJ2-3, reads DSGVTQTPKHLITATGQRVTLRCSPRSGDLSVYWYQQSLDQGLQFLIQYYNGEERAKGNILERFSAQQFPDLHSELNLSSLELGDSALYFCASSGLLASHTPGTDTQYFGPGTRLTVL.

This clonotype was found a few times. DNA for the CDR3: TGTGCCAGCAGCTTAGATGGTAACCTCCACGGGACAGATACGCAGTATTTT. Translation: CASSLDGNLHGTDTQYF. V usage is TRBV11-2 and J usage is TRBJ2-3; D ambiguous. The CDR3 is made up of 17 amino acids. Germline CDR1 and CDR2: SGHAT and FQNNGV. Trimming left V 0 bases short and J 3 bases short, with 16 bases between.

This clonotype was detected ten times or more. The rearrangement uses TRBV27 and TRBJ2-1, with TRBD2 identical over 7 bases. V dropped 6 bases and J dropped 3; count of bases not matched to a gene: 5. The length of the CDR3 is 14 residues. Germline CDR1 is MNHEY and CDR2 is SMNVEV (reference sequence). CDR3 protein: CASRGEGRYNEQFF. CDR3 nucleotides: TGTGCCAGCAGGGGGGAGGGCCGCTACAATGAGCAGTTCTTC.

This clonotype was detected ten times or more. The rearrangement links TRBV4-3 to TRBJ1-3, with a weak D call TRBD1 (6 bases). Germline lookup yields CDR1 LGHNA and CDR2 YSLEER. V dropped 4 bases and J dropped 3 bases, with 13 bases sitting between them. The CDR3 consists of 15 residues. As DNA, the CDR3 is TGCGCCAGCAGCCTTTTGGGGGCTCTTGGAAACACCATATATTTT. It yields the protein CASSLLGALGNTIYF.

This clonotype was detected ten times or more. The chain recombines TRBV7-2 with TRBJ2-1; 12 bases agree with TRBD1. Germline trimming cut 2 bases from V and 9 bases from J; bases unmatched to any gene: 5. Germline CDR1 and CDR2: SGHTA and FQGNSA. The CDR3 is 15 residues long. In nucleotides, the CDR3 is TGTGCCAGCAGCTTAATGGGACAGGGGGCCGGTGAGCAGTTCTTC. This encodes CASSLMGQGAGEQFF.

This clonotype was observed at least ten times. The rearrangement links TRBV6-6 to TRBJ2-1; 9 nucleotides line up with TRBD1. V gave up 8 bases and J gave up 5 bases; unmatched junction bases: 4. The germline V gene has CDR1 MNHNY and CDR2 SVGAGI (reference sequence). This CDR3 is 13 amino acids long. CDR3 nucleotides: TGTGCCAGCCGGGACAGGGAACACAATGAGCAGTTCTTC. Its translation is CASRDREHNEQFF.

At least ten counts were recorded for this clonotype. The CDR3 region has the DNA TGTGCCAGCAGTACAAGCAGGGGTGGGTCAGATACGCAGTATTTT. Translating it yields CASSTSRGGSDTQYF. The rearrangement uses TRBV6-1 and TRBJ2-3, with TRBD1 as a possible D gene (6 bases). V was clipped by 5 bases and J by 4 bases, with 16 bases between them. Germline V gene lookup returns CDR1 MNHNS and CDR2 SASEGT. The CDR3 is 15 amino acids.

The chain joins TRBV28 to TRBJ2-1; TRBD2 aligns across 9 bases. This CDR3 is built from 17 residues. V was pared by 5 bases and J by 0 bases, with 8 bases of the junction left unmatched. Germline CDR1 reads MDHEN; CDR2 reads SYDVKM. Here the CDR3 DNA reads TGTGCCAGCAGTCCCGACCAGCGGGAGGTCTCCTACAATGAGCAGTTCTTC. Its protein product is CASSPDQREVSYNEQFF.

This clonotype was counted many times. The chain is built from TRBV5-1 and TRBJ1-3; the match to TRBD1 covers 7 bases. Losses at the gene ends were 4 bases for V and 0 bases for J; bases not matched to a gene: 4. The CDR3 contains 15 residues. The germline gives CDR1 SGHRS, CDR2 YFSETQ. The CDR3 region is CASSRTGDSGNTIYF. CDR3 DNA sequence: TGCGCCAGCAGCCGCACAGGGGACTCTGGAAACACCATATATTTT.

This clonotype has a count of ten or more. The genes are TRBV6-2 or TRBV6-3 and TRBJ1-5, with no clear D. Germline V gives CDR1 MNHEY, CDR2 SVGEGT. Trimming left V 5 bases short and J 3 bases short, with 14 bases between. The CDR3 consists of 15 residues. CDR3 DNA: TGTGCCAGCAGTAAAGTGGCGTATGACAATCAGCCCCAGCATTTT. This codes for CASSKVAYDNQPQHF.

This clonotype was seen many times. The chain is built from TRBV3-1 and TRBJ2-7; D is possibly TRBD1 (6 bases). Per the germline V gene, CDR1 is LGHDT and CDR2 is YNNKEL (reference sequence). The CDR3 runs 15 residues. V was cut by 4 bases and J by 0 bases, with 13 bases left in between. The CDR3 DNA reads TGTGCCAGCAGCCTTACCGGGACATCCTCCTACGAGCAGTACTTC. Translation: CASSLTGTSSYEQYF.

This clonotype was observed a few times. This rearrangement joins TRBV5-1 to TRBJ1-4, with 7 bases identical to TRBD1. This CDR3 is 15 amino acids long. V shed 2 bases, J shed 7 bases, and the junction held 8 bases outside the gene matches. Per germline, CDR1 SGHRS and CDR2 YFSETQ. The CDR3 sequence is CASSFRTGLVEKLFF. CDR3 coding DNA: TGCGCCAGCAGCTTCAGGACAGGATTAGTTGAAAAACTGTTTTTT.

This clonotype was recorded many times. The rearrangement uses TRBV20-1 and TRBJ2-7; D gene uncertain. Trimming pared 5 bases from V and 2 bases from J, leaving 10 bases between. This CDR3 spans 12 amino acids. Germline CDR1 is DFQATT and CDR2 is SNEGSKA (reference sequence). In nucleotides, the CDR3 is TGCAGTGCTGAAGGTGACCCCTACGAGCAGTACTTC. As protein: CSAEGDPYEQYF.

In this sample, this clonotype turned up many times. This chain joins TRBV5-1 and TRBJ2-7; 7 bases align to TRBD2. With V trimmed by 0 bases and J by 1 base, 4 bases remained unmatched. The CDR3 has 15 residues. Per the germline V gene, CDR1 is SGHRS and CDR2 is YFSETQ. In nucleotides, the CDR3 is TGCGCCAGCAGCTTGGAGGCTAGCGGATCCTACGAGCAGTACTTC. Its protein is CASSLEASGSYEQYF.

This chain uses TRBV6-5 with TRBJ2-7, with 7 bases fitting TRBD1. With 2 bases clipped from V and 3 bases from J, the junction kept 7 bases outside the gene matches. The CDR3 consists of 15 residues. The germline gives CDR1 MNHEY, CDR2 SVGAGI. The CDR3 region has the DNA TGTGCCAGCAGTTACACCGACAGGGACCTCTACGAGCAGTACTTC. As protein: CASSYTDRDLYEQYF.

This clonotype was recorded many times. The gene calls are TRBV4-3 and TRBJ2-5, with D perhaps given as TRBD1 or TRBD2 (6 bases each). Trimming removed 0 bases from V and 5 bases from J, with 13 bases in between. Germline V gene lookup returns CDR1 LGHNA and CDR2 YSLEER. CDR3 length: 15 amino acids. CDR3 region: CASSQDLGGRETQYF. The CDR3 bases are TGCGCCAGCAGCCAAGACCTGGGGGGCCGGGAGACCCAGTACTTC.

This clonotype was detected only a few times. The V call is TRBV12-3 or TRBV12-4, the J call TRBJ1-2; no reliable D call. The CDR3 runs 15 residues. V was shortened by 2 bases and J by 0 bases, with 10 bases between the two germline ends. The DNA of the CDR3 is TGTGCCAGCAGTTTAACTACACTATCTAACTATGGCTACACCTTC. Translating gives CASSLTTLSNYGYTF.

This clonotype was recorded many times. The chain links TRBV13 to TRBJ2-7; D is ambiguous. Germline lookup yields CDR1 PRHDT and CDR2 FYEKMQ (reference sequence). The CDR3 has 14 amino acids. The V end was cut by 2 bases, the J end by 2 bases, with 10 bases between. CDR3 DNA: TGTGCCAGCAGCTTACAGGACGGACCCTACGAGCAGTACTTC. Its protein is CASSLQDGPYEQYF.

The sample holds many counts of this clonotype. The chain recombines TRBV5-1 with TRBJ2-1; maybe TRBD2 (6 bases). The CDR3 covers 12 residues. The germline V gene encodes CDR1 SGHRS and CDR2 YFSETQ. Trimming cost V 5 bases and J 9 bases, with 12 bases left between them. The CDR3 nucleotides read TGCGCCAGCAGATCGCGGGGACCTGAGCAGTTCTTC. It translates to CASRSRGPEQFF.

The chain couples TRBV20-1 to TRBJ2-1, with 10 bases identical to TRBD2. Germline CDR1 DFQATT, CDR2 SNEGSKA (reference sequence). Germline trimming cut 6 bases from V and 4 bases from J; bases unmatched to any gene: 12. The CDR3 is 16 residues long. This CDR3 is CSASRGGAGGYNEQFF. CDR3 sequence (DNA): TGCAGTGCCTCGAGAGGAGGAGCGGGAGGGTACAATGAGCAGTTCTTC.

Ten or more counts support this clonotype. The rearrangement joins TRBV12-3 or TRBV12-4 to TRBJ2-3; 8 bases agree with TRBD2. The V and J ends lost 4 bases and 4 bases, in that order; junction bases with no gene match: 7. This CDR3 region has 15 residues. The CDR3 loop reads CASSSVAGGPDTQYF. The CDR3 DNA sequence: TGTGCCAGCAGTTCCGTGGCGGGAGGACCAGATACGCAGTATTTT.

The V call is TRBV5-1, the J call TRBJ2-3; tentative D call: TRBD2 (5 bases). V gave up 0 bases and J gave up 1 base, with 15 bases separating them. The length of the CDR3 is 17 residues. Germline V gene data show CDR1 as SGHRS and CDR2 as YFSETQ. CDR3: CASSLAKGGAGTDTQYF. DNA for the CDR3: TGCGCCAGCAGCTTGGCCAAAGGCGGAGCGGGCACAGATACGCAGTATTTT. Filled out from reference TRBV5-1 and TRBJ2-3, the complete variable domain reads KAGVTQTPRYLIKTRGQQVTLSCSPISGHRSVSWYQQTPGQGLQFLFEYFSETQRNKGNFPGRFSGRQFSNSRSEMNVSTLELGDSALYLCASSLAKGGAGTDTQYFGPGTRLTVL.

The chain uses TRBV28 and TRBJ2-1; TRBD2 matches at 10 bases. The V and J ends lost 5 bases and 6 bases, in that order; junction bases with no gene match: 10. Germline CDR1 and CDR2: MDHEN and SYDVKM. This CDR3 comprises 16 residues. The CDR3 nucleotides read TGTGCCAGCAGTGCCCCCGGGACTAGCGCTGGCAATGAGCAGTTCTTC. Its translation is CASSAPGTSAGNEQFF.

This clonotype has a count of ten or more. V and J are TRBV7-9 and TRBJ2-7; possibly TRBD2 for D (6 bases). CDR3 size: 16 residues. Deletions cut 1 base from V and 0 bases from J, with 13 bases between. Germline CDR1 is SEHNR and CDR2 is FQNEAQ (reference sequence). The CDR3 sequence: CASSLGGSDYSYEQYF. The CDR3 DNA is TGTGCCAGCAGCTTAGGGGGGTCGGACTACTCCTACGAGCAGTACTTC.